This T cell receptor beta chain was captured by sequencing in a study of beta chain features in type 1 diabetes. Overall study findings and caveats: Moderate but significant shortening of TCRB CDR3s was recorded in all four CD4+ subsets from Type 1 diabetes patients. Researchers could not determine here whether HLA type influences TCRB rearrangement.

CD45RO/CCR7/CD25/CD127/CD95/CD27 sorting isolated CD4+ naive, central memory, regulatory and stem cell-like memory cells. Since all of the isolated RNA was reverse transcribed, expressed TCRB transcripts were what got sequenced. About 3.57 million reads per sample were averaged for naive, central memory and regulatory samples. Repertoires were generated with immunoSEQ multiplex PCR, while TCRdb's copy carries only in-frame clones and drops some. The sample contains 250,000 or so clones, about 15% of which appear only once. Concerning this clone itself: The antigen is unknown.

The germline gives CDR1 SGDLS, CDR2 YYNGEE. CDR3 length equals 17 residues. With 3 bases clipped from V and 7 bases from J, the junction kept 13 bases outside the gene matches. The chain is built from TRBV9 and TRBJ2-2; TRBD1 agrees at 9 bases. The sequence was collected from a man aged 30 to 45 with type 1 diabetes. Sequencing was carried out using naive CD4+ T cells from blood. CDR3 region: CASSAPGQGGGVGELFF. In DNA form, the CDR3 reads TGTGCCAGCAGCGCGCCGGGACAGGGAGGTGGTGTCGGGGAGCTGTTTTTT.